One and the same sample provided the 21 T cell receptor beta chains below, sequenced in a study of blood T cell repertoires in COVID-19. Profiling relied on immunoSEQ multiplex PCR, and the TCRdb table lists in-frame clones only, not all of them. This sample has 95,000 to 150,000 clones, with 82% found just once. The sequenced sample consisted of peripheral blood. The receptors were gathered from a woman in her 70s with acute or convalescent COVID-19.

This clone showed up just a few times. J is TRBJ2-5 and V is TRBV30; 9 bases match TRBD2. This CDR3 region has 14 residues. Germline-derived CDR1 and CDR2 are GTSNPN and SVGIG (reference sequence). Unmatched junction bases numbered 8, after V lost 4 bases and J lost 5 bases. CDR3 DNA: TGTGCCTGGACTAGCGGGACGGTCGCGGAGACCCAGTACTTC. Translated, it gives CAWTSGTVAETQYF.

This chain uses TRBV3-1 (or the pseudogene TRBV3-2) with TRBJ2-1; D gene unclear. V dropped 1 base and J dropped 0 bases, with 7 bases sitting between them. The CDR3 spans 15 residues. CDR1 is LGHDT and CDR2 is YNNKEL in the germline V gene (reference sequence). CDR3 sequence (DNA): TGTGCCAGCAGCCAAGTGTGGAGCTCCTACAATGAGCAGTTCTTC. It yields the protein CASSQVWSSYNEQFF.

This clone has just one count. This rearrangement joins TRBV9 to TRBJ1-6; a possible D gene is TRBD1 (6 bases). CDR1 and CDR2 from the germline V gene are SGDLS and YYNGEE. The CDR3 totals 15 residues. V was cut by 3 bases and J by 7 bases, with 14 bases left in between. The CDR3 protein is CASSAVRGPNSPLHF. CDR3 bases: TGTGCCAGCAGCGCGGTCAGGGGACCCAATTCACCCCTCCACTTT.

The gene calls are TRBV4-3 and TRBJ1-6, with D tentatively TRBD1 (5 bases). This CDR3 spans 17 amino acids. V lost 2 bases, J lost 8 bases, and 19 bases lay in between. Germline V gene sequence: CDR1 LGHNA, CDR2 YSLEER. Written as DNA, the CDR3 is TGCGCCAGCAGCCAAAACCCCTGGGGGGGGAACTATTCACCCCTCCACTTT. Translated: CASSQNPWGGNYSPLHF.

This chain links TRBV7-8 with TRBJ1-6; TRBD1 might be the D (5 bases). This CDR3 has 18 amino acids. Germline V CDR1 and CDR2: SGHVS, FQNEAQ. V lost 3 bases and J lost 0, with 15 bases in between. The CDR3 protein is CASSLEGPPSSYNSPLHF. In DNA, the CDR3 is TGTGCCAGCAGCTTGGAGGGACCGCCGAGCTCCTATAATTCACCCCTCCACTTT. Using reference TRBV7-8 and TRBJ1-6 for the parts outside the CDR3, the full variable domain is GAGVSQSPRYKVAKRGQDVALRCDPISGHVSLFWYQQALGQGPEFLTYFQNEAQLDKSGLPSDRFFAERPEGSVSTLKIQRTQQEDSAVYLCASSLEGPPSSYNSPLHFGNGTRLTVT.

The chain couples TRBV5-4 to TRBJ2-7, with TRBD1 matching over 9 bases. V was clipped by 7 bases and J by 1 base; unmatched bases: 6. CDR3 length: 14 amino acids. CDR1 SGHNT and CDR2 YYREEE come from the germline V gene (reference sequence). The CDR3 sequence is CASGRDRASYEQYV. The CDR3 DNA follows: TGTGCCAGCGGCCGGGACAGGGCTTCCTACGAGCAGTACGTC.

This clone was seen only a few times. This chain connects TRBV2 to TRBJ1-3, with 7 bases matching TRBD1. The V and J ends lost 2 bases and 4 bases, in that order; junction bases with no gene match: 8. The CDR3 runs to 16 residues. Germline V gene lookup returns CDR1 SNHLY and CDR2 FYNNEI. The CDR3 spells CASSESNRGAGNTIYF. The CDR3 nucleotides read TGTGCCAGCAGTGAATCTAACAGGGGCGCCGGAAACACCATATATTTT.

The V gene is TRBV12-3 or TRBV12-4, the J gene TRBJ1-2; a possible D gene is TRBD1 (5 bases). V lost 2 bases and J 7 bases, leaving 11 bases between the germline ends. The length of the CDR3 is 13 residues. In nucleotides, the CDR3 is TGTGCCAGCAGTTTATCTGGGCAGGGTGGCTACACCTTC. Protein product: CASSLSGQGGYTF.

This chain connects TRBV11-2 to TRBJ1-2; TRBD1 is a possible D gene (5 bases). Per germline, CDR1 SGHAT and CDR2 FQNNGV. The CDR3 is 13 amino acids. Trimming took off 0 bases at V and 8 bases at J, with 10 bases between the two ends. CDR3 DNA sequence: TGTGCCAGCAGCTTAGAGCGGGACCTGGGCTACACCTTC. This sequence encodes CASSLERDLGYTF.

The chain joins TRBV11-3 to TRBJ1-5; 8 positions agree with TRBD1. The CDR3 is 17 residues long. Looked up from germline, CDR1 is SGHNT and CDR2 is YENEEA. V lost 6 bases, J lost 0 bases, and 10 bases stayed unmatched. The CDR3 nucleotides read TGTGCCAGCAGACAACGGGACAGGAGTATTAGCAATCAGCCCCAGCATTTT. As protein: CASRQRDRSISNQPQHF.

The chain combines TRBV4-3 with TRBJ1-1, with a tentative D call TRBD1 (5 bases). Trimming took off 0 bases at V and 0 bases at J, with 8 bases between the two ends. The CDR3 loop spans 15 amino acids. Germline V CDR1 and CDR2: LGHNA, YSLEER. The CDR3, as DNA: TGCGCCAGCAGCCAAGAGGACACCCTGAACACTGAAGCTTTCTTT. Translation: CASSQEDTLNTEAFF.

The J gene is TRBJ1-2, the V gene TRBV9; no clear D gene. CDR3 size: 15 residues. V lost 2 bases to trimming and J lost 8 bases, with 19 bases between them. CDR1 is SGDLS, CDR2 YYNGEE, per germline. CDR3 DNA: TGTGCCAGCAGCGTGGGCAATTCGGGGTGGGAGGGCTACACCTTC. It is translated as CASSVGNSGWEGYTF.

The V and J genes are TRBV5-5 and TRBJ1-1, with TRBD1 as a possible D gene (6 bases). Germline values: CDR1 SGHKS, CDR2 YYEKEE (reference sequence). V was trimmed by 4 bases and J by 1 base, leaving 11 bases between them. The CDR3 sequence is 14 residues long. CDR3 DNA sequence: TGTGCCAGCAGCCCCAGGGGCACGAACACTGAAGCTTTCTTT. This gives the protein CASSPRGTNTEAFF.

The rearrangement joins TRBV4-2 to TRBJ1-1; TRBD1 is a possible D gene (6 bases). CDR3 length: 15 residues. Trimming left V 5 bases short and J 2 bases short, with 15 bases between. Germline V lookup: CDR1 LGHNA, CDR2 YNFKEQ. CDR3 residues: CASSRGGRINTEAFF. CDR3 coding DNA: TGTGCCAGCAGCAGGGGGGGGCGGATAAACACTGAAGCTTTCTTT.

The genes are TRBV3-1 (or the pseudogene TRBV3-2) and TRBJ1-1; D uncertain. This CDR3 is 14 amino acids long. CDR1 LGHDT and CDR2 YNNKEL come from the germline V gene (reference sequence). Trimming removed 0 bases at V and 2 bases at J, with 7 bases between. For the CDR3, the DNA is TGTGCCAGCAGCCAAGATAACAGCAACACTGAAGCTTTCTTT. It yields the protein CASSQDNSNTEAFF.

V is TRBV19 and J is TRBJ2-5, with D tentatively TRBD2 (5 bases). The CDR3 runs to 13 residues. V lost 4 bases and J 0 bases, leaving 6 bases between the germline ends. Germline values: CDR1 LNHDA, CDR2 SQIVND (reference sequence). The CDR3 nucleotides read TGTGCCAGTAGTACTAGCAACCAAGAGACCCAGTACTTC. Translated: CASSTSNQETQYF.

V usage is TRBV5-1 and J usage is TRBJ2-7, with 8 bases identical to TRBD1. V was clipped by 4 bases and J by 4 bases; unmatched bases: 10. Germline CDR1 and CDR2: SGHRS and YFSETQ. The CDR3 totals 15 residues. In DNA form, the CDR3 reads TGCGCCAGCAGCAACGGTCCGGGACAGGCTTACGAGCAGTACGTC. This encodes CASSNGPGQAYEQYV.

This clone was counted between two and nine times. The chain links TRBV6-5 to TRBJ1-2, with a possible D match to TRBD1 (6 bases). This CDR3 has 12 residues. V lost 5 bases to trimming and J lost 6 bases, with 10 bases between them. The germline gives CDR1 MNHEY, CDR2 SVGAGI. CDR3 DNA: TGTGCCAGCAGTCCAGGGGTGGATGGCTACACCTTC. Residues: CASSPGVDGYTF.

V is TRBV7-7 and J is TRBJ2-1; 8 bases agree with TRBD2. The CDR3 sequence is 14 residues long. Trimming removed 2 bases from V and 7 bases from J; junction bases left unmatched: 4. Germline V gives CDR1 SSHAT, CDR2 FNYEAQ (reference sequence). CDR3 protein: CASSLYSGGNEQFF. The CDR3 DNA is TGTGCCAGCAGCTTATACTCGGGAGGGAATGAGCAGTTCTTC.

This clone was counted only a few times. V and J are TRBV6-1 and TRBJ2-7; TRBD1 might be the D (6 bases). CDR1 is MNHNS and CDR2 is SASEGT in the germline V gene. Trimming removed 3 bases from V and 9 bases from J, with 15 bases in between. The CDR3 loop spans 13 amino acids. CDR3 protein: CASSDQPGARQYV. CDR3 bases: TGTGCCAGCAGTGACCAGCCAGGGGCGCGGCAGTACGTC.

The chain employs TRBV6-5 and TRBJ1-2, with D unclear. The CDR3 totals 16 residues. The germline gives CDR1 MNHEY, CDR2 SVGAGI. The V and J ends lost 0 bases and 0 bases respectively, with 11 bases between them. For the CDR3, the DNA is TGTGCCAGCAGTTACTCGAGGGCCGGAACTAACTATGGCTACACCTTC. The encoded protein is CASSYSRAGTNYGYTF.